These T cell receptor beta chains were read from a single sample in a study of cytomegalovirus exposure and HLA in healthy donors. Generated by immunoSEQ multiplex PCR, the TCRdb table keeps only in-frame clones and is missing some. The sample has approximately 110,000 clones, 65% to 75% seen once. The source material was PBMCs. These receptors originate from a woman aged 50 to 65 in good health and CMV-seropositive. Both conserved end residues are part of each CDR3. Each record gives: clone size, J gene, V gene, D gene, CDR3 DNA, CDR3 protein. The D gene is left open where the match is weak. Only part of the rows carry a size: once, few, many, or a class if the clone is expanded.

NA	TRBJ2-1	TRBV6-6	NA	TGTGCCAGCAGGGAATGGGCAGGGTCCTACAATGAGCAGTTCTTC	CASREWAGSYNEQFF
NA	TRBJ2-7	TRBV11-2	TRBD2	TGTGCCAGTGGACTAGCGCTTTCCTACGAGCAGTACTTC	CASGLALSYEQYF
NA	TRBJ1-5	TRBV6-1	TRBD1	TGTGCCAGCAATCGGGACAGATCCAATCAGCCCCAGCATTTT	CASNRDRSNQPQHF
NA	TRBJ1-6	TRBV6-1	NA	TGTGCCAGCATCCGTAGTCGCTCCTATAATTCACCCCTCCACTTT	CASIRSRSYNSPLHF
NA	TRBJ2-2	TRBV7-9	NA	TGTGCCAGCAGCTTGGGTCCTGGCGGGGCGAACACCGGGGAGCTGTTTTTT	CASSLGPGGANTGELFF
NA	TRBJ1-4	TRBV5-8	NA	TGTGCCAGCAGCTTGGCCCGCGGGGGCCTTTTGGGTGAAAAACTGTTTTTT	CASSLARGGLLGEKLFF
NA	TRBJ2-4	TRBV11-2	NA	TGTGCCAGCAGCTTGCGACTAATGTCGGACAAAAACATTCAGTACTTC	CASSLRLMSDKNIQYF
NA	TRBJ1-4	TRBV10-3	NA	TGTGCCATCAGTTCCTCGGGTGCAGGGGTGCCAGGAGAACTGTTTTTT	CAISSSGAGVPGELFF
NA	TRBJ1-2	TRBV6-5	NA	TGTGCCAGCCGGGTGTCGGGTGGCGGCTACACCTTC	CASRVSGGGYTF
NA	TRBJ2-2	TRBV7-2	TRBD2	TGTGCCAGCAGCCTCGGGGGGTGGGAGCTGTTTTTT	CASSLGGWELFF
few	TRBJ1-2	TRBV5-4	TRBD1	TGTGCCAGCAGGATGGACCGGGACAGGTTTTATGGCTACACCTTC	CASRMDRDRFYGYTF
NA	TRBJ1-6	TRBV5-1	NA	TGCGCCAGCAGCTACTCGGGTGTCGGATCACCCCTCCACTTT	CASSYSGVGSPLHF
NA	TRBJ1-2	TRBV29-1	TRBD1	TGCAGCGTAGGGACAGGGGAAAACTATGGCTACACCTTC	CSVGTGENYGYTF
NA	TRBJ2-2	TRBV28	NA	TGTGCCAGCAGTTCCCCCGACACCGGGGAGCTGTTTTTT	CASSSPDTGELFF
NA	TRBJ2-6	TRBV7-2	NA	TGTGCCAGCAGCTTAGGGAGGTCTTCTGGGGCCAACGTCCTGACTTTC	CASSLGRSSGANVLTF
few	TRBJ1-3	TRBV2	NA	TGTGCCAGCAGTCTAGACGGAAACACCATATATTTT	CASSLDGNTIYF
NA	TRBJ2-5	TRBV2	NA	TGTGCCAGCAAGATACAGGGATTGTACCAAGAGACCCAGTACTTC	CASKIQGLYQETQYF
NA	TRBJ2-1	TRBV4-2	TRBD2	TGTGCCAGCAGCCCAATTTCTAGCGGGGGGTTGCAGAATGAGCAGTTCTTC	CASSPISSGGLQNEQFF
NA	TRBJ1-1	TRBV10-2	NA	TGCGCCAGCATCGAGGGAACCATGAACACTGAAGCTTTCTTT	CASIEGTMNTEAFF
once	TRBJ1-3	TRBV28	TRBD1	TGTGCCAGCAGTCCGGGACAGGGGGTTATCTCTGGAAACACCATATATTTT	CASSPGQGVISGNTIYF
NA	TRBJ1-3	TRBV4-1	TRBD1	TGCGCCAGCAGCCAACGTCCGGGACAGGAAAACTCTGGAAACACCATATATTTT	CASSQRPGQENSGNTIYF
NA	TRBJ2-5	TRBV27	NA	TGTGCCAGCAGTCCCGCGGAGGGGGGGGCGGGAGAGACCCAGTACTTC	CASSPAEGGAGETQYF
NA	TRBJ1-2	TRBV7-9	NA	TGTTCCAGCAGCGGCCGTTTTGGGGGGGCAGAGTCGGGCTACACCTTC	CSSSGRFGGAESGYTF
once	TRBJ2-1	TRBV7-2	TRBD1	TGTGCCAGCAGCAAGGGACAGGCTTACAATGAGCAGTTCTTC	CASSKGQAYNEQFF
NA	TRBJ2-7	TRBV14	NA	TGTGCCAGCAGCCGAGGGAAACTACCCTACGAGCAGTACTTC	CASSRGKLPYEQYF
NA	TRBJ2-2	TRBV6-5	NA	TGTGCCAGCAGCCGCGGGACAGTGAACGGGGAGCTGTTTTTT	CASSRGTVNGELFF
NA	TRBJ1-2	TRBV6-1	NA	TGTGCCAGCATCGCAGGGGATTATGGCTACACCTTC	CASIAGDYGYTF
NA	TRBJ2-7	TRBV11-1	NA	TGTGCCAGCAGCTTAGAGACAGGTACCTACGAGCAGTACTTC	CASSLETGTYEQYF
NA	TRBJ1-5	TRBV7-3	TRBD1	TGTGCCAGCAGCCAGGGGGTACAGGATCCCCAGCATTTT	CASSQGVQDPQHF